The sequence of this T cell receptor (beta chain) was determined in a study of T cells in Graves' hyperthyroidism and ophthalmopathy. Template material for amplifying TCR beta CDR3 regions consisted of RNA transcripts. A first-round RT-PCR of the TCR CDR3 used the HTBI primer set. TCRdb fed the multiplex PCR reads into MiXCR, producing one record per CDR3 protein. This sample has about 570,000 distinct CDR3 sequences, with around 46% found just once. Germline V gives CDR1 DFQATT, CDR2 SNEGSKA (reference sequence). This CDR3 contains 15 residues. With 6 bases removed from V and 6 bases from J, the gap between germline ends came to 23 bases.

The chain employs TRBV20-1 and TRBJ1-2; possibly TRBD1 for D (6 bases). The sample comprised peripheral blood or thyroid tissue (not recorded which). This TCR was sampled from an adult woman with Graves' disease, either hyperthyroidism or ophthalmopathy (not recorded which). This CDR3 reads CSATGDTSGDDGYTF. DNA of the CDR3: TGCAGTGCCACCGGGGACACTTCCGGGGACGATGGCTACACCTTC.